The clone carrying this TCR beta chain has just a few counts. Its antigen is not identified. The record originates from a study of T-cell memory formation after mild COVID-19. V lost 1 base, J lost 2 bases, and 6 bases stayed unmatched. CDR3 length equals 17 residues. Germline values: CDR1 SGHAT, CDR2 FQNNGV. Study observations and caveats: Contracting CD4+ clones were located mainly in CM and EM, and CD8+ clones in EMRA. Some clones that responded were present in memory (sampled pre-infection), which suggests cross-reactive memory joined.

TCRdb analysed the 5' RACE reads with MiXCR anew, one entry per CDR3 protein. The sample contains over 70,000 distinct CDR3 sequences, about 13% of which appear only once. The genes are TRBV11-2 and TRBJ2-3; TRBD2 aligns across 10 bases. The sequence came from an adult woman who had mild COVID-19 (a few samples of this study predate the infection). Cell type and time point are not known. What was sequenced was PBMCs or a T cell subset sorted from them (not recorded which). CDR3 protein: CASSLAPLAGNTDTQYF. DNA for the CDR3: TGTGCCAGCAGCTTAGCACCACTAGCGGGGAACACAGATACGCAGTATTTT.